These 26 T cell receptor beta chains share one sample of origin, sequenced in a study of blood T cell repertoires in COVID-19. Profiling relied on immunoSEQ multiplex PCR, and the TCRdb table lists in-frame clones only, not all of them. The table shows approximately 150,000 clones, with roughly 90% occurring only once. Sequenced sample: PBMCs or T cells enriched from blood (not recorded which). These receptors originate from a human donor with acute COVID-19. The donor label of this sample is uncertain.

V gene TRBV30 combines with J gene TRBJ1-3; 9 nucleotides line up with TRBD1. The CDR3 sequence is 15 residues long. Germline-derived CDR1 and CDR2 are GTSNPN and SVGIG (reference sequence). With 0 bases clipped from V and 4 bases from J, the junction kept 4 bases outside the gene matches. CDR3 bases: TGTGCCTGGAGTGTAGGGGACAGGGACGGAAACACCATATATTTT. This translates into CAWSVGDRDGNTIYF. Full variable domain (rest looked up from reference TRBV30 and TRBJ1-3): SQTIHQWPATLVQPVGSPLSLECTVEGTSNPNLYWYRQAAGRGLQLLFYSVGIGQISSEVPQNLSASRPQDRQFILSSKKLLLSDSGFYLCAWSVGDRDGNTIYFGEGSWLTVV.

The V gene is TRBV10-3, the J gene TRBJ2-3; D ambiguous. In germline, CDR1 is ENHRY, CDR2 SYGVKD. Trimming shortened V by 2 bases and J by 1 base, and 10 bases separated the two germline ends. CDR3 length equals 15 residues. DNA for the CDR3: TGTGCCATCAGTGAGCCGGTCGGTGGCACAGATACGCAGTATTTT. Translation: CAISEPVGGTDTQYF.

V gene TRBV5-4 combines with J gene TRBJ2-7, with 7 bases aligning to TRBD1. Per germline, CDR1 SGHNT and CDR2 YYREEE (reference sequence). The J segment lost 5 bases and the V segment lost 3 bases, leaving 8 bases of the junction unmatched. The CDR3 sequence is 14 residues long. The CDR3 coding sequence is TGTGCCAGCAGCTCTGGGACAGATAGCAACGAGCAGTACTTC. This encodes CASSSGTDSNEQYF.

The J gene is TRBJ2-6, the V gene TRBV11-2, with D unclear. The CDR3 is 14 amino acids. Trimming shortened V by 6 bases and J by 3 bases, and 9 bases separated the two germline ends. From germline, CDR1 is SGHAT and CDR2 FQNNGV. The chain's CDR3 is CASRSFVGANVLTF. As DNA, the CDR3 is TGTGCCAGCAGATCGTTCGTTGGGGCCAACGTCCTGACTTTC.

The genes are TRBV5-1 and TRBJ2-1; TRBD2 matches 9 bases. The CDR3 totals 15 residues. CDR1 is SGHRS, CDR2 YFSETQ, per germline. V lost 3 bases and J lost 2; bases outside the gene matches: 3. The CDR3 DNA reads as TGCGCCAGCAGCTGGAGCGGGGGGACCTACAATGAGCAGTTCTTC. Its translation is CASSWSGGTYNEQFF.

V and J are TRBV12-5 and TRBJ1-2; D is possibly TRBD1 (5 bases). This CDR3 spans 16 amino acids. Germline V gene lookup returns CDR1 LGHNT and CDR2 FRNRAP. Trimming took 0 bases from V and 4 from J, leaving 15 bases between them. CDR3 region: CASGLVLGGDAYGYTF. CDR3 bases: TGTGCTAGTGGTTTGGTACTCGGAGGGGACGCCTATGGCTACACCTTC.

V and J are TRBV21-1 and TRBJ1-2. TRBV21-1 is a recognized pseudogene. The CDR3 consists of 17 residues. The CDR3: CASSPMALRWEFDGYTF. CDR3 nucleotide sequence: TGTGCCAGCAGCCCAATGGCTCTCAGGTGGGAGTTCGATGGCTACACCTTC.

This chain links TRBV19 with TRBJ1-1; D gene uncertain. The germline gives CDR1 LNHDA, CDR2 SQIVND (reference sequence). The CDR3 is 15 residues long. V was shortened by 3 bases and J by 4 bases, with 15 bases between the two germline ends. For the CDR3, the DNA is TGTGCCAGTAGTATCCTGGAGGGCCGCGGCACTGAAGCTTTCTTT. Encoded protein: CASSILEGRGTEAFF.

This chain joins TRBV5-4 and TRBJ1-2; D is ambiguous. Germline-derived CDR1 and CDR2 are SGHNT and YYREEE (reference sequence). V was clipped by 3 bases and J by 2 bases, with 14 bases between them. The CDR3 is 15 residues long. The CDR3 nucleotides read TGTGCCAGCAGCTCGCCAATGGGAGACAACTATGGCTACACCTTC. Translated: CASSSPMGDNYGYTF.

This chain joins TRBV12-3 or TRBV12-4 and TRBJ1-5; 8 bases are shared with TRBD1. There are 13 residues in the CDR3. The trim removed 10 bases at V and 7 bases at J, leaving 9 bases unmatched. The CDR3 DNA follows: TGTGCCACCTCAGGGGGCTTATTCCAGCCCCAGCATTTT. This encodes CATSGGLFQPQHF.

V is TRBV6-6 and J is TRBJ1-2; no definite D call. CDR1 and CDR2 (germline): MNHNY, SVGAGI (reference sequence). The length of the CDR3 is 15 residues. Trimming removed 2 bases at V and 1 base at J, with 11 bases between. CDR3 in DNA: TGTGCCAGCAGTTACCGAACGGGTCTTAACTATGGCTACACCTTC. It is translated as CASSYRTGLNYGYTF.

The genes are TRBV12-3 or TRBV12-4 and TRBJ1-4; no clear D gene. V lost 6 bases, J lost 7 bases, and 9 bases lay in between. The CDR3 sequence is 12 residues long. Here the CDR3 reads CASSPGSEKLFF. CDR3 coding DNA: TGTGCCAGCAGCCCCGGGTCTGAAAAACTGTTTTTT.

The chain links TRBV24-1 to TRBJ1-5; D might be TRBD1 (6 bases). V was pared by 3 bases and J by 6 bases, with 17 bases between. CDR3 length: 16 residues. The germline V gene encodes CDR1 KGHDR and CDR2 SFDVKD. The CDR3: CATSDAPRGRRQPQHF. As DNA, the CDR3 is TGTGCCACCAGTGATGCCCCCAGGGGACGCCGTCAGCCCCAGCATTTT.

This chain links TRBV3-1 (or the pseudogene TRBV3-2) with TRBJ2-5; 7 bases agree with TRBD1. This CDR3 is 16 amino acids long. Germline trimming cut 1 base from V and 0 bases from J; bases unmatched to any gene: 5. CDR1 is LGHDT and CDR2 is YNNKEL in the germline V gene (reference sequence). The CDR3 sequence: CASSQGLQGDQETQYF. The CDR3 DNA follows: TGTGCCAGCAGCCAAGGGCTGCAGGGGGACCAAGAGACCCAGTACTTC.

The rearrangement joins TRBV7-8 to TRBJ1-1; possibly TRBD1 for D (5 bases). Germline V gene sequence: CDR1 SGHVS, CDR2 FQNEAQ. V lost 3 bases, J lost 5 bases, and 13 bases lay in between. This CDR3 has 14 residues. The DNA for the CDR3 is TGTGCCAGCAGCTTGAAGAGGGGAGGGACTGAAGCTTTCTTT. Its protein is CASSLKRGGTEAFF.

The chain joins TRBV5-6 to TRBJ1-1, with D hard to call. In germline, CDR1 is SGHDT, CDR2 YYEEEE. The V end was cut by 4 bases, the J end by 11 bases, with 15 bases between. The CDR3 sequence is 12 residues long. The CDR3 DNA reads as TGTGCCAGCAGCCTTACCCCTTTTGAGGCTTTCTTT. The encoded protein is CASSLTPFEAFF.

The chain combines TRBV4-2 with TRBJ2-1; D not resolved. CDR3 length: 15 residues. V lost 0 bases to trimming and J lost 0 bases, with 6 bases between them. Germline CDR1 LGHNA, CDR2 YNFKEQ. The CDR3 loop reads CASSQDLSSYNEQFF. DNA for the CDR3: TGTGCCAGCAGCCAAGACTTGAGCTCCTACAATGAGCAGTTCTTC.

V gene TRBV19 combines with J gene TRBJ1-2; D may be TRBD1 (5 bases). Germline V gives CDR1 LNHDA, CDR2 SQIVND (reference sequence). CDR3 length: 16 amino acids. Trimming removed 0 bases from V and 4 bases from J, with 15 bases in between. Here the CDR3 DNA reads TGTGCCAGTAGTATAGATCGGTGGGCAGGGTGCTATGGCTACACCTTC. Its protein is CASSIDRWAGCYGYTF.

The chain employs TRBV4-2 and TRBJ2-7, with 12 bases lining up with TRBD1. Per the germline V gene, CDR1 is LGHNA and CDR2 is YNFKEQ. The trim removed 0 bases at V and 5 bases at J, leaving 2 bases unmatched. This CDR3 contains 15 residues. CDR3 sequence (DNA): TGTGCCAGCAGCCAAGAGGGACAGGGGGCCCACGAGCAGTACTTC. As protein: CASSQEGQGAHEQYF.

This chain uses TRBV5-4 with TRBJ2-2; D might be TRBD2 (6 bases). Germline CDR1 SGHNT, CDR2 YYREEE (reference sequence). Trimming pared 5 bases from V and 2 bases from J, leaving 13 bases between. CDR3 length equals 15 residues. As DNA, the CDR3 is TGTGCCAGCAGTTCGGAGGGCACTAACACCGGGGAGCTGTTTTTT. Protein product: CASSSEGTNTGELFF.

The gene calls are TRBV13 and TRBJ2-1; 9 bases line up with TRBD1. The CDR3 covers 15 residues. V gave up 3 bases and J gave up 9 bases; unmatched junction bases: 9. In germline, CDR1 is PRHDT, CDR2 FYEKMQ (reference sequence). CDR3 sequence (DNA): TGTGCCAGCAGCTTCACGGCCGACAGGGGGGGTGAGCAGTTCTTC. It encodes CASSFTADRGGEQFF.

This clone occurred a few times. The V gene is TRBV5-5, the J gene TRBJ1-5, with 7 bases that match TRBD1. The CDR3 extends over 15 amino acids. CDR1 and CDR2 (germline): SGHKS, YYEKEE (reference sequence). J lost 3 bases, V lost 1 base, and 4 bases had no gene match. The CDR3: CASSLRTGDNQPQHF. Here the CDR3 DNA reads TGTGCCAGCAGCTTGCGGACAGGCGACAATCAGCCCCAGCATTTT.

The chain has TRBV7-9 and TRBJ2-7; D might be TRBD2 (5 bases). The CDR3 contains 12 residues. Germline V gene lookup returns CDR1 SEHNR and CDR2 FQNEAQ (reference sequence). Trimming shortened V by 2 bases and J by 7 bases, and 9 bases separated the two germline ends. The chain's CDR3 is CASSLYGIEQYF. Here the CDR3 DNA reads TGTGCCAGCAGCTTATACGGGATTGAGCAGTACTTC. The full variable domain, completed using reference TRBV7-9 and TRBJ2-7, is DTGVSQNPRHKITKRGQNVTFRCDPISEHNRLYWYRQTLGQGPEFLTYFQNEAQLEKSRLLSDRFSAERPKGSFSTLEIQRTEQGDSAMYLCASSLYGIEQYFGPGTRLTVT.

This clone was recorded a few times. V and J are TRBV29-1 and TRBJ2-1, with D perhaps matching TRBD1 (6 bases). The germline V gene encodes CDR1 SQVTM and CDR2 ANQGSEA. The CDR3 contains 15 residues. Trimming took off 7 bases at V and 5 bases at J, with 21 bases between the two ends. CDR3: CSAGGGQRKNNEQFF. Written as DNA, the CDR3 is TGCAGCGCTGGGGGCGGGCAGAGAAAGAACAATGAGCAGTTCTTC.

The chain employs TRBV4-2 and TRBJ1-6; 7 bases fit TRBD1. This CDR3 has 17 residues. The junction had 10 bases not matched to a gene; V was cut back by 1 base and J by 7 bases. The germline V gene has CDR1 LGHNA and CDR2 YNFKEQ. DNA for the CDR3: TGTGCCAGCAGCCAAGCCAGGGGGGCGGGAGGGAATTCACCCCTCCACTTT. Its protein is CASSQARGAGGNSPLHF.

CDR3 DNA: TGTGCCAGCAGCGCTAGCGGGGCCTACGAGCAGTACTTC. Translation: CASSASGAYEQYF. The V and J genes are TRBV9 and TRBJ2-7; 9 positions agree with TRBD2. The germline V gene has CDR1 SGDLS and CDR2 YYNGEE. CDR3 length: 13 amino acids. The V segment lost 3 bases and the J segment 2 bases; nucleotides outside the gene matches: 0.